The present T cell receptor beta chain was sequenced within a study of shared clonotypes between healthy human individuals. Study background: Aged between 18 and 49, the donors were a couple of women and a few men.

The repertoire was sequenced with immunoSEQ multiplex PCR; TCRdb's copy has only in-frame clones and lacks some. The sample has about 2 million clones; roughly 95% are singletons. Adults of Caucasian background living in Nashville, Tennessee made up all donors. With respect to this clone: Antigen specificity is unknown. With a much larger clone just one base away, this may be a read error. In the same sample, other DNA sequences code for this CDR3.

Findings of the study overall: Larger estimated richness was generally seen in naive subsets than in memory subsets.

Trimming removed 0 bases from V and 0 bases from J, with 7 bases in between. This CDR3 is 15 amino acids long. Germline V gene data show CDR1 as SGHRS and CDR2 as YFSETQ. This chain joins TRBV5-1 and TRBJ1-5, with no clear D. Sequencing was done on a sample of naive CD4+ T cells sorted from blood. Described subset: CD45RA+ positively selected. The TCR was taken from a man between 18 and 29 years old in good health. CDR3 bases: TGCGCCAGCAGCTTGGACGGGGTTAGCAATCAGCCCCAGCATTTT. Amino acid sequence: CASSLDGVSNQPQHF.